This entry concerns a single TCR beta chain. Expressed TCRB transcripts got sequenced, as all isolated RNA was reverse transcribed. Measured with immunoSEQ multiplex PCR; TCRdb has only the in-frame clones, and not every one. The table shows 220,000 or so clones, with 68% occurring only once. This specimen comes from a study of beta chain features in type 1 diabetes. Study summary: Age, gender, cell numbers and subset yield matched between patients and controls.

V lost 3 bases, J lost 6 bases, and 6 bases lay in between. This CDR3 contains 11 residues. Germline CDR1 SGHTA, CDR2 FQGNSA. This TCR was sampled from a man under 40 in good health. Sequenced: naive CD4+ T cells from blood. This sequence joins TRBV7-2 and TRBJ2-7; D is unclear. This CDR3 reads CASSFRAEQYF. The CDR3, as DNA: TGTGCCAGCAGCTTTCGGGCCGAGCAGTACTTC.